Each of the 28 T cell receptor beta chains below was sequenced from the same sample in a study of T-cell memory formation after mild COVID-19. Each CDR3 protein is one row after TCRdb ran MiXCR on the 5' RACE reads. The table includes some 290,000 distinct CDR3 sequences, about a sixth detected once. The specimen was PBMCs or a T cell subset sorted from them (not recorded which). These receptors all stem from a man aged 18-30 years who had mild COVID-19 (a few samples of this study predate the infection). Cell type and time point are not known.

This clonotype has a count of ten or more. One end of the junction fails to match germline, which may point to a read error. This sequence joins TRBV5-1 and TRBJ2-7, with 10 positions matching TRBD2. Germline CDR1 reads SGHRS; CDR2 reads YFSETQ. CDR3 length equals 14 residues. In DNA form, the CDR3 reads TGTGCCAGCAGTTTAGCGGGGGGTACCTACGAGCAGTACTTC. Its protein is CASSLAGGTYEQYF.

The chain combines TRBV28 with TRBJ2-5; a possible D gene is TRBD1 (5 bases). This CDR3 has 12 residues. V was shortened by 6 bases and J by 5 bases, with 10 bases between the two germline ends. The germline CDR1 and CDR2 sequences are MDHEN and SYDVKM. The DNA for the CDR3 is TGTGCCAGCAGAGGCAGGGTGGAGACCCAGTACTTC. Amino acid sequence: CASRGRVETQYF. The full variable domain, rest sourced from reference TRBV28 and TRBJ2-5, is DVKVTQSSRYLVKRTGEKVFLECVQDMDHENMFWYRQDPGLGLRLIYFSYDVKMKEKGDIPEGYSVSREKKERFSLILESASTNQTSMYLCASRGRVETQYFGPGTRLLVL.

This clonotype was seen at least ten times. The rearrangement links TRBV9 to TRBJ2-1; D is possibly TRBD1 (7 bases). From germline, CDR1 is SGDLS and CDR2 YYNGEE. The V gene lost 4 bases and the J gene lost 4 bases, with 15 bases spanning the gap. This CDR3 has 15 residues. In DNA form, the CDR3 reads TGTGCCAGCAGCCTAGGAGGGGGCCAGTACAATGAGCAGTTCTTC. It is translated as CASSLGGGQYNEQFF.

Many counts were recorded for this clonotype. The chain employs TRBV4-3 and TRBJ2-2; TRBD2 might be the D (5 bases). The CDR3 extends over 15 amino acids. Germline-derived CDR1 and CDR2 are LGHNA and YSLEER. The V end lost 6 bases, the J end lost 5 bases, and 16 bases lay between the germline ends. CDR3 amino acids: CASRQVAGSTGELFF. Here the CDR3 DNA reads TGCGCCAGCAGGCAGGTGGCGGGTTCGACCGGGGAGCTGTTTTTT.

The DNA of the CDR3 is TGTGCCAGCAGCCAACTCCAGGGTTTACAAGAGACCCAGTACTTC. Protein product: CASSQLQGLQETQYF. The V call is TRBV4-2, the J call TRBJ2-5; a weak D match, TRBD1 (5 bases). Deletions cut 2 bases from V and 2 bases from J, with 12 bases between. The CDR3 has 15 amino acids. From germline, CDR1 is LGHNA and CDR2 YNFKEQ.

V gene TRBV4-3 combines with J gene TRBJ1-4, with D possibly TRBD1 on 5 matching bases. In germline, CDR1 is LGHNA, CDR2 YSLEER. Trimming removed 4 bases at V and 8 bases at J, with 20 bases between. The CDR3 is 16 residues long. The CDR3, as DNA: TGCGCCAGCAGCCCCGGTTTCGGGACGGCCGACGAAAAACTGTTTTTT. Protein: CASSPGFGTADEKLFF.

The chain links TRBV4-3 to TRBJ2-2; D gene unclear. The germline CDR1 and CDR2 sequences are LGHNA and YSLEER. The V end lost 1 base, the J end lost 10 bases, and 16 bases lay between the germline ends. The CDR3 extends over 15 amino acids. The CDR3 spells CASSQGWAGEQELFF. The CDR3 DNA reads as TGCGCCAGCAGCCAAGGTTGGGCTGGGGAACAGGAGCTGTTTTTT.

This clonotype has more than one count but fewer than ten. The chain recombines TRBV24-1 with TRBJ2-2; TRBD1 or TRBD2 may be the D gene (5 bases each). Germline V lookup: CDR1 KGHDR, CDR2 SFDVKD. The CDR3 is 16 residues long. With 2 bases removed from V and 6 bases from J, the gap between germline ends came to 15 bases. CDR3 region: CATSDWGRPLAGELFF. Written as DNA, the CDR3 is TGTGCCACCAGTGATTGGGGACGGCCGCTGGCCGGGGAGCTGTTTTTT.

This clonotype has a handful of counts. CDR3 bases: TGTGCCAGCAGTAAAGCATCAGGGCTCGACACCATATATTTT. This sequence encodes CASSKASGLDTIYF. The chain carries TRBV6-6 and TRBJ1-3, with D perhaps matching TRBD1 (5 bases). The CDR3 is 14 residues long. CDR1 and CDR2 (germline): MNHNY, SVGAGI (reference sequence). V was trimmed by 5 bases and J by 8 bases, leaving 16 bases between them.

This chain uses TRBV6-2 or TRBV6-3 with TRBJ1-6; D may be TRBD1 (6 bases). CDR3 size: 17 residues. V lost 1 base to trimming and J lost 4 bases, with 14 bases between them. CDR1 is MNHEY and CDR2 is SVGEGT in the germline V gene. CDR3: CASSYYATGKYNSPLHF. DNA of the CDR3: TGTGCCAGCAGTTACTACGCGACAGGAAAATATAATTCACCCCTCCACTTT.

For this clonotype: This clone may be a read error of a much larger clone one base away. The V gene is TRBV5-1, the J gene TRBJ1-1; 9 bases agree with TRBD1. There are 15 residues in the CDR3. The V gene end was trimmed by 0 bases and the J gene end by 7 bases; junction bases not matched to a gene: 7. Looked up from germline, CDR1 is SGHRS and CDR2 is YFSETQ. The chain's CDR3 is CASSLVPGQGNEAFF. The CDR3 DNA is TGCGCCAGCAGCTTGGTTCCGGGACAGGGCAATGAAGCTTTCTTT.

This chain joins TRBV4-3 and TRBJ2-4; 10 nucleotides agree with TRBD2. The J segment lost 1 base and the V segment lost 0 bases, leaving 6 bases of the junction unmatched. The CDR3 is 18 residues long. Germline CDR1 LGHNA, CDR2 YSLEER. The chain's CDR3 is CASSQDGVAGGAKNIQYF. In nucleotides, the CDR3 is TGCGCCAGCAGCCAAGATGGCGTAGCGGGGGGCGCCAAAAACATTCAGTACTTC.

The V and J genes are TRBV7-8 and TRBJ1-1; D is uncertain. The germline V gene has CDR1 SGHVS and CDR2 FQNEAQ. V was clipped by 5 bases and J by 1 base, with 14 bases between them. The CDR3 extends over 15 amino acids. CDR3: CASSRPGSGNTEAFF. CDR3 nucleotide sequence: TGTGCCAGCAGCCGTCCGGGATCCGGGAACACTGAAGCTTTCTTT.

This clonotype was observed a handful of times. V usage is TRBV9 and J usage is TRBJ1-4; possibly TRBD1 for D (5 bases). Germline V gene sequence: CDR1 SGDLS, CDR2 YYNGEE. The germline V and J ends were trimmed by 2 bases and 5 bases, with 16 bases remaining between them. The CDR3 has 16 residues. CDR3 nucleotide sequence: TGTGCCAGCAGCGTGGGTTTGACAGACTGGAATGAAAAACTGTTTTTT. Amino acid sequence: CASSVGLTDWNEKLFF.

The chain links TRBV7-9 to TRBJ2-1; 10 positions agree with TRBD1. CDR3 length equals 17 residues. V dropped 1 base and J dropped 5; count of bases not matched to a gene: 8. Germline V gives CDR1 SEHNR, CDR2 FQNEAQ (reference sequence). CDR3: CASSLVSAGQGNNEQFF. The CDR3 DNA sequence: TGTGCCAGCAGCTTAGTAAGTGCGGGACAGGGGAACAATGAGCAGTTCTTC.

This clonotype was detected only a few times. The CDR3 DNA follows: TGTGCCAGCAGCTTCCAGGGGCCTCAGCCCCAGCATTTT. This encodes CASSFQGPQPQHF. The chain carries TRBV7-2 and TRBJ1-5, with D possibly TRBD1 on 6 matching bases. This CDR3 contains 13 residues. Trimming pared 3 bases from V and 6 bases from J, leaving 9 bases between. Germline-derived CDR1 and CDR2 are SGHTA and FQGNSA.

This clonotype was seen at least ten times. The rearrangement joins TRBV12-3 or TRBV12-4 to TRBJ2-3; D not certain. This CDR3 is built from 14 residues. V was pared by 3 bases and J by 1 base, with 8 bases between. In DNA, the CDR3 is TGTGCCAGCAGTTTCGCCAGCCGCACAGATACGCAGTATTTT. This codes for CASSFASRTDTQYF.

This chain connects TRBV4-2 to TRBJ2-7; TRBD2 aligns across 8 bases. Per germline, CDR1 LGHNA and CDR2 YNFKEQ. J gave up 5 bases and V 4 bases, and 7 bases lay outside the gene matches. This CDR3 region has 14 residues. Written as DNA, the CDR3 is TGTGCCAGCAGCCTCGGGGGGGGCGTCAACGAGCAGTACTTC. Amino acids: CASSLGGGVNEQYF.

This clonotype occurred a few times. The genes are TRBV20-1 and TRBJ2-1; 7 bases are shared with TRBD2. Germline lookup yields CDR1 DFQATT and CDR2 SNEGSKA (reference sequence). CDR3 size: 15 residues. Losses at the gene ends were 1 base for V and 5 bases for J; bases not matched to a gene: 8. CDR3 coding DNA: TGCAGTGCTAGAGTTCGCCTAGCGGACGACAATGAGCAGTTCTTC. Translation gives CSARVRLADDNEQFF.

V usage is TRBV20-1 and J usage is TRBJ1-1; weak D call: TRBD1 (6 bases). Germline CDR1 is DFQATT and CDR2 is SNEGSKA (reference sequence). This CDR3 is 13 amino acids long. With 6 bases removed from V and 1 base from J, the gap between germline ends came to 12 bases. The CDR3: CSAVQGTNTEAFF. For the CDR3, the DNA is TGCAGTGCAGTACAGGGAACGAACACTGAAGCTTTCTTT.

The chain joins TRBV4-2 to TRBJ2-4; 10 bases fit TRBD2. V was pared by 1 base and J by 8 bases, with 5 bases of the junction left unmatched. Looked up from germline, CDR1 is LGHNA and CDR2 is YNFKEQ. This CDR3 spans 15 amino acids. The CDR3 nucleotides are TGTGCCAGCAGCCAAGGGTATAGCGGGGGGTACATTCAGTACTTC. This encodes CASSQGYSGGYIQYF.

This clonotype was seen a handful of times. The V call is TRBV5-1, the J call TRBJ2-7; D remains ambiguous. CDR3 length equals 13 residues. V lost 4 bases and J 6 bases, leaving 14 bases between the germline ends. The germline V gene encodes CDR1 SGHRS and CDR2 YFSETQ. In nucleotides, the CDR3 is TGCGCCAGCAGCCAGGCTATACAAAGCGAGCAGTACTTC. Its translation: CASSQAIQSEQYF.

The chain carries TRBV3-1 and TRBJ2-1; 8 bases are shared with TRBD2. Germline CDR1 reads LGHDT; CDR2 reads YNNKEL (reference sequence). V shed 1 base, J shed 5 bases, and the junction held 4 bases outside the gene matches. This CDR3 region has 15 residues. The CDR3 region is CASSQGLAGNNEQFF. The CDR3 region has the DNA TGTGCCAGCAGCCAAGGGTTAGCGGGGAACAATGAGCAGTTCTTC.

The chain has TRBV6-5 and TRBJ1-1, with 8 bases lining up with TRBD1. The CDR3 is made up of 15 amino acids. V was clipped by 5 bases and J by 0 bases; unmatched bases: 5. The germline V gene has CDR1 MNHEY and CDR2 SVGAGI. The CDR3 bases are TGTGCCAGCAGTCACCGACAGGGGATGAACACTGAAGCTTTCTTT. This codes for CASSHRQGMNTEAFF.

The CDR3: CASSSDRSPTDTQYF. The DNA of the CDR3 is TGTGCCAGCAGTTCAGACAGGTCCCCCACAGATACGCAGTATTTT. The chain employs TRBV2 and TRBJ2-3; D may be TRBD1 (6 bases). Germline V gene data show CDR1 as SNHLY and CDR2 as FYNNEI. This CDR3 comprises 15 residues. Deletions cut 5 bases from V and 2 bases from J, with 14 bases between.

V and J are TRBV7-3 and TRBJ1-1; possibly TRBD1 for D (5 bases). The CDR3 consists of 14 residues. Germline CDR1 is SGHTA and CDR2 is FQGTGA. The V and J ends lost 1 base and 2 bases respectively, with 8 bases between them. Here the CDR3 reads CASSLNGGNTEAFF. In nucleotides, the CDR3 is TGTGCCAGCAGCTTAAACGGGGGAAACACTGAAGCTTTCTTT.

V is TRBV14 and J is TRBJ2-1; 7 bases agree with TRBD1. The germline V gene encodes CDR1 SGHDN and CDR2 FVKESK. The CDR3 sequence is 14 residues long. The J segment lost 3 bases and the V segment lost 2 bases, leaving 1 base of the junction unmatched. CDR3 loop: CASSQWTGYNEQFF. CDR3 nucleotides: TGTGCCAGCAGCCAATGGACAGGCTACAATGAGCAGTTCTTC.

This clonotype was counted a few times. V gene TRBV4-3 combines with J gene TRBJ2-5, with D hard to call. V lost 0 bases, J lost 2 bases, and 7 bases lay in between. From germline, CDR1 is LGHNA and CDR2 YSLEER. This CDR3 has 14 amino acids. CDR3 sequence: CASSQDLGQETQYF. The CDR3 DNA follows: TGCGCCAGCAGCCAAGATCTTGGTCAAGAGACCCAGTACTTC.